This TCR beta chain was observed in a study of control samples from healthy donors and cancer patients. TCRdb keeps only in-frame clones here, not all; method: immunoSEQ multiplex PCR. In the table there are a few hundred thousand clones, approximately 92% of which are singletons. The germline gives CDR1 GTSNPN, CDR2 SVGIG (reference sequence). The CDR3 contains 16 residues. Trimming removed 2 bases from V and 3 bases from J; junction bases left unmatched: 11. V gene TRBV30 combines with J gene TRBJ2-7; 9 nucleotides match TRBD2. The sequence was collected from a man aged 40-49 years with head and neck cancer. Sequencing was done on a sample of PBMCs. As DNA, the CDR3 is TGTGCCTGGAGTCCACCCGGAGCGGGGGGTCTCTACGAGCAGTACTTC. As protein: CAWSPPGAGGLYEQYF.